Shown below are 26 T cell receptor beta chains from a single sample sequenced in a study of T cell repertoires in cytomegalovirus infection (dated by TCRdb to between 2018 and 2021). TCRdb shows the sequencer as Illumina HiSeq 1500. TCRdb trimmed the raw reads at Q25, called clones with MiXCR and kept productive beta chains. Rows matching on CDR3 protein sequence are summarized as one entry with the most common DNA and genes. The sample has about 360,000 distinct CDR3 sequences on record, around 18% of them singletons. Less than 9.5% of the sample is taken by the ten largest. The specimen sequenced was PBMCs. These receptors all stem from a human donor in good health (CMV status not recorded). Some clones in this sample may be carry-over from other donors' samples.

The table lists this clonotype with a few counts. V is TRBV6-1 and J is TRBJ1-3, with D unresolved. Trimming stripped 3 bases from V and 4 bases from J, with 4 bases between. The CDR3 is made up of 12 amino acids. Germline loops: CDR1 MNHNS, CDR2 SASEGT. The CDR3 nucleotides are TGTGCCAGCAGTGAGCAGGGAAACACCATATATTTT. Amino acids: CASSEQGNTIYF.

This clonotype has ten or more counts. The chain recombines TRBV7-2 with TRBJ2-5; D not certain. The ends were cut back, 2 bases at V and 5 bases at J, with 9 bases in the middle. Germline V gene sequence: CDR1 SGHTA, CDR2 FQGNSA. The CDR3 length is 13 residues. For the CDR3, the DNA is TGTGCCAGCAGCTTATACCAGGAGGAGACCCAGTACTTC. Residues: CASSLYQEETQYF.

The rearrangement links TRBV3-1 to TRBJ1-2; 9 bases line up with TRBD1. Unmatched junction bases numbered 5, after V lost 3 bases and J lost 6 bases. Germline V gene sequence: CDR1 LGHDT, CDR2 YNNKEL (reference sequence). This CDR3 spans 14 amino acids. This CDR3 reads CASSHWTGEDGYTF. Here the CDR3 DNA reads TGTGCCAGCAGCCACTGGACAGGGGAGGATGGCTACACCTTC.

This chain links TRBV20-1 with TRBJ2-5, with 9 bases lining up with TRBD2. Germline loops: CDR1 DFQATT, CDR2 SNEGSKA (reference sequence). The length of the CDR3 is 15 residues. Germline trimming cut 6 bases from V and 2 bases from J; bases unmatched to any gene: 10. DNA of the CDR3: TGCAGTGCCGAGGGGCTAGCGGGGAGACAAGAGACCCAGTACTTC. As protein: CSAEGLAGRQETQYF.

This clonotype was seen ten or more times. The rearrangement links TRBV12-3 or TRBV12-4 to TRBJ2-2; TRBD2 matches 7 bases. The CDR3 totals 12 residues. The trim removed 6 bases at V and 6 bases at J, leaving 1 base unmatched. Here the CDR3 DNA reads TGTGCCAGCAGCACTAGCGCCGGGGAGCTGTTTTTT. Translation gives CASSTSAGELFF.

This clonotype was recorded many times. This sequence joins TRBV7-2 and TRBJ1-6; D is undetermined. Trimming removed 5 bases at V and 7 bases at J, with 6 bases between. There are 12 residues in the CDR3. Germline V CDR1 and CDR2: SGHTA, FQGNSA. The CDR3: CASSGWNSPLHF. The CDR3, as DNA: TGTGCCAGCAGCGGGTGGAATTCACCCCTCCACTTT. Full variable domain (remainder filled in from reference TRBV7-2 and TRBJ1-6): GAGVSQSPSNKVTEKGKDVELRCDPISGHTALYWYRQSLGQGLEFLIYFQGNSAPDKSGLPSDRFSAERTGGSVSTLTIQRTQQEDSAVYLCASSGWNSPLHFGNGTRLTVT.

This clonotype was recorded at least ten times. The chain joins TRBV7-2 to TRBJ2-5; D is unresolved. With 3 bases removed from V and 5 bases from J, the gap between germline ends came to 4 bases. This CDR3 has 11 amino acids. Germline assignment: CDR1 SGHTA and CDR2 FQGNSA. The CDR3 sequence is CASSFSETQYF. CDR3 DNA: TGTGCCAGCAGCTTTAGCGAGACCCAGTACTTC.

V is TRBV7-2 and J is TRBJ2-1; 13 bases fit TRBD2. Germline loops: CDR1 SGHTA, CDR2 FQGNSA. The J segment lost 2 bases and the V segment lost 5 bases, leaving 6 bases of the junction unmatched. This CDR3 comprises 17 residues. The CDR3 here is CASSHPTSGRAYNEQFF. CDR3 nucleotides: TGTGCCAGCAGCCACCCAACTAGCGGGAGGGCCTACAATGAGCAGTTCTTC.

This clonotype was seen at least ten times. The chain employs TRBV7-6 and TRBJ2-7; possibly TRBD2 for D (5 bases). This CDR3 is 15 amino acids long. Trimming removed 2 bases from V and 4 bases from J, with 15 bases in between. CDR1 SGHVS and CDR2 FNYEAQ come from the germline V gene. In DNA, the CDR3 is TGTGCCAGCAGCTTAAGGGCCGGAGAGGGATACGAGCAGTACTTC. As protein: CASSLRAGEGYEQYF.

The chain recombines TRBV28 with TRBJ1-4, with D tentatively TRBD1 (5 bases). Germline CDR1 and CDR2: MDHEN and SYDVKM. The V and J ends lost 3 bases and 0 bases respectively, with 11 bases between them. The CDR3 is 16 amino acids. CDR3 residues: CASSFGGTATNEKLFF. CDR3 nucleotides: TGTGCCAGCAGTTTCGGCGGGACTGCAACTAATGAAAAACTGTTTTTT.

V gene TRBV2 combines with J gene TRBJ2-1, with no clear D. Germline CDR1 reads SNHLY; CDR2 reads FYNNEI. CDR3 length: 11 residues. Between the trimmed V and J ends, which lost 7 bases and 5 bases, there was a span of 6 bases. The CDR3 loop reads CASTPNNEQFF. In nucleotides, the CDR3 is TGTGCCAGCACCCCAAACAATGAGCAGTTCTTC.

As regards this clonotype: A clone one base away is much larger, so this may be a read error. V is TRBV7-2 and J is TRBJ2-5; TRBD2 matches 8 bases. V was clipped by 4 bases and J by 7 bases; unmatched bases: 8. Germline V gene lookup returns CDR1 SGHTA and CDR2 FQGNSA. The CDR3 has 14 amino acids. CDR3 loop: CTSSSPGGIGTQYF. CDR3 DNA: TGTACCAGCAGCTCACCGGGGGGGATAGGGACCCAGTACTTC.

The V and J genes are TRBV10-3 and TRBJ2-7; D may be TRBD2 (5 bases). This CDR3 is 14 amino acids long. Germline loops: CDR1 ENHRY, CDR2 SYGVKD. V was trimmed by 2 bases and J by 4 bases, leaving 12 bases between them. This CDR3 reads CAISEAGNSYEQYF. The CDR3 DNA is TGTGCCATCAGTGAGGCCGGGAACTCTTACGAGCAGTACTTC.

This clonotype was detected ten times or more. The chain employs TRBV5-4 and TRBJ1-1; D is possibly TRBD1 (6 bases). The germline V gene encodes CDR1 SGHNT and CDR2 YYREEE (reference sequence). Trimming cost V 6 bases and J 5 bases, with 26 bases left between them. This CDR3 spans 17 amino acids. CDR3 residues: CASTNPRRGRTGTEAFF. The DNA for the CDR3 is TGTGCCAGCACCAACCCCCGGAGGGGACGAACAGGGACTGAAGCTTTCTTT. The full variable domain, its missing parts supplied by reference TRBV5-4 and TRBJ1-1, is ETGVTQSPTHLIKTRGQQVTLRCSSQSGHNTVSWYQQALGQGPQFIFQYYREEENGRGNFPPRFSGLQFPNYSSELNVNALELDDSALYLCASTNPRRGRTGTEAFFGQGTRLTVV.

The genes are TRBV19 and TRBJ1-1; D is uncertain. The germline V gene has CDR1 LNHDA and CDR2 SQIVND (reference sequence). With 7 bases removed from V and 0 bases from J, the gap between germline ends came to 12 bases. CDR3 size: 14 residues. CDR3 nucleotides: TGTGCCAGTACAGGAATAGAAATGAACACTGAAGCTTTCTTT. It codes for CASTGIEMNTEAFF.

This clonotype appeared a few times. The V gene is TRBV7-2, the J gene TRBJ2-7; D is unclear. V lost 5 bases to trimming and J lost 6 bases, with 14 bases between them. CDR3 length: 13 residues. The germline gives CDR1 SGHTA, CDR2 FQGNSA. CDR3 sequence: CASSPALVGEQYF. CDR3 nucleotide sequence: TGTGCCAGCAGCCCGGCCCTAGTAGGCGAGCAGTACTTC.

This clonotype was counted many times. This chain links TRBV28 with TRBJ1-5; D call uncertain. Deletions cut 3 bases from V and 3 bases from J, with 15 bases between. The CDR3 spans 16 residues. Germline values: CDR1 MDHEN, CDR2 SYDVKM. The CDR3 sequence is CASSFLAAGDNQPQHF. The DNA of the CDR3 is TGTGCCAGCAGTTTCTTGGCAGCTGGCGACAATCAGCCCCAGCATTTT.

As to this clonotype: A single base separates this from a much larger clone, so it may be a read error. The genes are TRBV28 and TRBJ2-5; D gene ambiguous. CDR3 length: 11 amino acids. Germline values: CDR1 MDHEN, CDR2 SYDVKM. CDR3 residues: CGSSPRGTQYF. The CDR3 DNA is TGTGGCAGCAGCCCCCGAGGAACCCAGTACTTC.

The table lists this clonotype with many counts. The rearrangement joins TRBV3-1 to TRBJ1-5; no clear D gene. The V end lost 3 bases, the J end lost 4 bases, and 4 bases lay between the germline ends. CDR1 LGHDT and CDR2 YNNKEL come from the germline V gene (reference sequence). This CDR3 is 12 amino acids long. The CDR3 DNA reads as TGTGCCAGCAGCCATAGGAATCAGCCCCAGCATTTT. It codes for CASSHRNQPQHF.

This clonotype was found many times. The J gene is TRBJ1-3, the V gene TRBV4-2; D is ambiguous. The germline V and J ends were trimmed by 0 bases and 0 bases, with 12 bases remaining between them. This CDR3 is built from 17 residues. Germline V gene data show CDR1 as LGHNA and CDR2 as YNFKEQ. The CDR3 DNA reads as TGTGCCAGCAGCCAAGATGATTATGTCTACTCTGGAAACACCATATATTTT. Its protein is CASSQDDYVYSGNTIYF.

This clonotype was detected only a few times. The chain has TRBV15 and TRBJ2-7, with a tentative D call TRBD2 (6 bases). CDR3 size: 14 residues. The germline CDR1 and CDR2 sequences are LNHNV and YYDKDF (reference sequence). V was trimmed by 6 bases and J by 3 bases, leaving 15 bases between them. The CDR3, as DNA: TGTGCCACCAGTGGGGGGATCCGTGGCTACGAGCAGTACTTC. Protein sequence: CATSGGIRGYEQYF.

This clonotype appeared a few times. This chain uses TRBV19 with TRBJ2-5; 8 bases align to TRBD2. Per the germline V gene, CDR1 is LNHDA and CDR2 is SQIVND (reference sequence). V lost 5 bases to trimming and J lost 4 bases; unmatched junction nucleotides: 12. CDR3 length: 16 amino acids. The CDR3 DNA follows: TGTGCCAGTAGTCAACAAGGGGGACTAGGGGGAGAGACCCAGTACTTC. It codes for CASSQQGGLGGETQYF.

This clonotype was counted many times. The chain joins TRBV12-3 or TRBV12-4 to TRBJ1-4, with unresolved D. The CDR3 is 14 amino acids. The germline V and J ends were trimmed by 0 bases and 6 bases, with 8 bases remaining between them. The CDR3 is CASSLARVYEKLFF. The CDR3 DNA reads as TGTGCCAGCAGTTTAGCGCGGGTTTATGAAAAACTGTTTTTT.

A note on this clonotype: One base away lies a much larger clone, so this may be a sequencing read error. Given the absence of the conserved phenylalanine or tryptophan at the CDR3 end, a read error is likely. The V gene is TRBV7-2, the J gene TRBJ2-3; weak D call: TRBD1 (5 bases). Germline CDR1 and CDR2: SGHTA and FQGNSA. This CDR3 comprises 15 residues. V shed 0 bases and J shed 7 bases, with 14 bases lying between them. This chain's CDR3 is CASSLAGQVSNTQYL. The CDR3 nucleotides are TGTGCCAGCAGCTTAGCGGGGCAGGTCTCAAATACGCAGTATCTT.

This clonotype was recorded only once. This sequence joins TRBV4-1 and TRBJ1-5; D ambiguous. The ends were cut back, 6 bases at V and 4 bases at J, with 16 bases in the middle. There are 15 residues in the CDR3. CDR1 and CDR2 (germline): MGHRA, YSYEKL. The CDR3 region is CASSATPLGNQPQHF. The CDR3, as DNA: TGCGCCAGCAGTGCTACACCACTAGGTAATCAGCCCCAGCATTTT.

The CDR3 coding sequence is TGTGCCAGCAGTCGAACAGGGATCACCTACGAGCAGTACTTC. Its translation: CASSRTGITYEQYF. The rearrangement links TRBV12-3 or TRBV12-4 to TRBJ2-7, with a possible D match to TRBD1 (6 bases). Trimming cost V 5 bases and J 2 bases, with 13 bases left between them. The CDR3 contains 14 residues.